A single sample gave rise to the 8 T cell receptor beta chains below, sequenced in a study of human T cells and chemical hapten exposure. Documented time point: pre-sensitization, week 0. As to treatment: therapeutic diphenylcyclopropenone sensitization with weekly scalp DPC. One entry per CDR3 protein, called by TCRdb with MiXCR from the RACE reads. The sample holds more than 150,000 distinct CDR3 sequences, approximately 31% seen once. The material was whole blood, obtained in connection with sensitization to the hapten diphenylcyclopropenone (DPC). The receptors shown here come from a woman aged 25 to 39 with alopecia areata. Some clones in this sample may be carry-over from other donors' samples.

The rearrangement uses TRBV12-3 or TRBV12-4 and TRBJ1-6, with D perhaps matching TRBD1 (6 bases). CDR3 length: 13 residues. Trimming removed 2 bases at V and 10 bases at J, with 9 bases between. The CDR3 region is CASSLTGWSPLHF. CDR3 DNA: TGTGCCAGCAGTTTAACAGGGTGGTCACCCCTCCACTTT.

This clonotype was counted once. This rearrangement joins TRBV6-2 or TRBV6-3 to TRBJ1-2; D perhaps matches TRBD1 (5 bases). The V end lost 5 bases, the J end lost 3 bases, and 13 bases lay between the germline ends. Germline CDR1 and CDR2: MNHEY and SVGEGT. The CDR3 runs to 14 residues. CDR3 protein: CASSRGIRDYGYTF. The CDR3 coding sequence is TGTGCCAGCAGTCGGGGGATCAGAGACTATGGCTACACCTTC.

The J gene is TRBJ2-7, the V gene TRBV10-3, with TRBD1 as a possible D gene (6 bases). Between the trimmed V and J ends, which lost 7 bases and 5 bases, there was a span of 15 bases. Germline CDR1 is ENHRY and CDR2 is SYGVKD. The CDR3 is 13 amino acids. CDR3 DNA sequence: TGTGCCATCAAGGCAGGGGCCGCGGACGAGCAGTACTTC. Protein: CAIKAGAADEQYF.

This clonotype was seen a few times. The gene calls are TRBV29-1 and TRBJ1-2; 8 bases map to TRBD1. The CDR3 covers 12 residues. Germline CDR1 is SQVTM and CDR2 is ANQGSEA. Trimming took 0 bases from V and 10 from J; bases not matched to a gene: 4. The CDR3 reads CSVEEQGVDYTF. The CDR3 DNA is TGCAGCGTTGAAGAACAGGGGGTTGACTACACCTTC.

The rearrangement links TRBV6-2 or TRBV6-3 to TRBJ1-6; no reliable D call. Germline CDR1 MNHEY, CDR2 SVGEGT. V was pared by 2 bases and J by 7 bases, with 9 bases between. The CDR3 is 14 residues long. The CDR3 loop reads CASSYPEGNSPLHF. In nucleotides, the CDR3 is TGTGCCAGCAGTTACCCAGAGGGCAATTCACCCCTCCACTTT.

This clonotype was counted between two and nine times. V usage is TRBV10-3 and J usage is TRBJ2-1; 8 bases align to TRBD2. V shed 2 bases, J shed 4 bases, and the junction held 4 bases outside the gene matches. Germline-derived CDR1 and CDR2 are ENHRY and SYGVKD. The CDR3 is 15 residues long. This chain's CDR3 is CAISEPSGGYNEQFF. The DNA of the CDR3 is TGTGCCATCAGTGAGCCCAGCGGGGGTTACAATGAGCAGTTCTTC.

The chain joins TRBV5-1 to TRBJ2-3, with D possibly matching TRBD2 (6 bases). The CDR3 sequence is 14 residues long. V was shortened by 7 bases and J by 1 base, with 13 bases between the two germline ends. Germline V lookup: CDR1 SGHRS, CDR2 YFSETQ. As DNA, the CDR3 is TGCGCCAGCCTAGGACCGGGGGGCACAGATACGCAGTATTTT. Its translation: CASLGPGGTDTQYF.

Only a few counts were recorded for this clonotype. Here the CDR3 DNA reads TGCAGCGTCGGACAGGGTGATAACTATGGCTACACCTTC. This encodes CSVGQGDNYGYTF. This rearrangement joins TRBV29-1 to TRBJ1-2, with TRBD1 matching 8 bases. From germline, CDR1 is SQVTM and CDR2 ANQGSEA. The CDR3 contains 13 residues. Losses at the gene ends were 6 bases for V and 1 base for J; bases not matched to a gene: 4. The whole variable domain, remainder taken from reference TRBV29-1 and TRBJ1-2, is SAVISQKPSRDICQRGTSLTIQCQVDSQVTMMFWYRQQPGQSLTLIATANQGSEATYESGFVIDKFPISRPNLTFSTLTVSNMSPEDSSIYLCSVGQGDNYGYTFGSGTRLTVV.